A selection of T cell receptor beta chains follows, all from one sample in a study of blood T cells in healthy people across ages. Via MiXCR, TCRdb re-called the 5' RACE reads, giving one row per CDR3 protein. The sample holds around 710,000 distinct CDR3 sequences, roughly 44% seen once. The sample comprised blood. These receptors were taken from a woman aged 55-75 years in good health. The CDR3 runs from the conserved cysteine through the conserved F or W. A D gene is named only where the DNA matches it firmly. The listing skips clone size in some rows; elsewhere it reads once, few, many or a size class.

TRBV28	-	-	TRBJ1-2	CASSTLSGYTF	TGTGCCAGCAGCACTTTATCAGGCTACACCTTC
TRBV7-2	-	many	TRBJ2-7	CASSLTRLSYEQYF	TGTGCCAGCAGCTTAACCCGGCTCTCCTACGAGCAGTACTTC
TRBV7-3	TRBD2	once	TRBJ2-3	CASSEKLAGGGDTQYF	TGTGCCAGCAGCGAAAAACTAGCGGGAGGAGGGGATACGCAGTATTTT
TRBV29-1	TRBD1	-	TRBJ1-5	CSGKQGYDQPQHF	TGCAGCGGGAAACAGGGGTACGATCAGCCCCAGCATTTT
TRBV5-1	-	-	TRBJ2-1	CASSFLGYAYEQFF	TGCGCCAGCAGCTTTCTAGGGTACGCCTACGAGCAGTTCTTC
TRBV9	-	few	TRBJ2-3	CASSVRAKPTDTQYF	TGTGCCAGCAGCGTACGGGCCAAACCCACAGATACGCAGTATTTT
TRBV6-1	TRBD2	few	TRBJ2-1	CASTERSGLAGRNEQFF	TGTGCCAGCACTGAACGGTCGGGACTAGCGGGGCGGAATGAGCAGTTCTTC
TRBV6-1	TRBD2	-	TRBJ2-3	CASSPSWLAGLADTQYF	TGTGCCAGCAGCCCCTCTTGGCTAGCGGGACTCGCAGATACGCAGTATTTT
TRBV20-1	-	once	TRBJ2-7	CSAIIYRPPYEQYF	TGCAGTGCCATAATATACAGGCCGCCCTACGAGCAGTACTTC
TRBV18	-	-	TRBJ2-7	CASSPPGSWGEQYF	TGTGCCAGCTCACCCCCGGGAAGCTGGGGCGAGCAGTACTTC
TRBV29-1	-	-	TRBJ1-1	CSGLPGKNTEAFF	TGCAGCGGGCTACCTGGGAAGAACACTGAAGCTTTCTTT
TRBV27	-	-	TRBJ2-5	CASSGIAEGTQYF	TGTGCCAGCAGTGGGATAGCGGAGGGGACCCAGTACTTC
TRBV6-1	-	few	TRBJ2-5	CASSVIGDPSAQETQYF	TGTGCCAGCAGTGTTATCGGTGATCCTAGCGCCCAAGAGACCCAGTACTTC
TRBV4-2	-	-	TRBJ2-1	CASGQEVYNEQFF	TGTGCCAGCGGCCAAGAAGTCTACAATGAGCAGTTCTTC
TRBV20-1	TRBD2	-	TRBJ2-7	CSAKGLAGDHEQYF	TGCAGTGCTAAGGGACTAGCGGGGGACCACGAGCAGTACTTC
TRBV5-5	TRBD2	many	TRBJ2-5	CASNRLADQETQYF	TGTGCCAGCAATCGACTAGCGGACCAAGAGACCCAGTACTTC
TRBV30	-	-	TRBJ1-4	CAWNRAEEKLFF	TGTGCCTGGAACAGGGCTGAAGAAAAACTGTTTTTT
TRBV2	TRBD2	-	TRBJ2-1	CASTVTSGGPLPYNEQFF	TGTGCCAGCACCGTGACTAGCGGGGGGCCGCTCCCCTACAATGAGCAGTTCTTC
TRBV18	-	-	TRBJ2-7	CASSPIGTGIGEQYF	TGTGCCAGCTCACCAATTGGGACCGGGATTGGCGAGCAGTACTTC
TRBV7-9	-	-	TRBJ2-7	CASSLAGGGSYEQYF	TGTGCCAGCAGCTTGGCGGGTGGCGGTTCCTACGAGCAGTACTTC
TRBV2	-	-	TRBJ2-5	CASRAELLETQYF	TGTGCCAGCAGGGCCGAGCTGCTAGAGACCCAGTACTTC
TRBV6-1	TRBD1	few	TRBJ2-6	CASRDAGGDLSGANVLTF	TGTGCCAGCAGAGACGCAGGGGGCGATTTATCTGGGGCCAACGTCCTGACTTTC
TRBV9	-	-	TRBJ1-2	CASSVGRSEGYTF	TGTGCCAGCAGCGTAGGGAGGTCAGAGGGCTACACCTTC
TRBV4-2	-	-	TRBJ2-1	CASSQEPRVQFF	TGTGCCAGCAGCCAAGAACCGAGGGTCCAGTTCTTC
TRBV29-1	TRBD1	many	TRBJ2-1	CSVQRGTGFDNEQFF	TGCAGCGTCCAACGCGGGACAGGGTTCGACAATGAGCAGTTCTTC
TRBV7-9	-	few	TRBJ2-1	CASSPREGKWNEQFF	TGTGCCAGCAGCCCCCGAGAGGGGAAGTGGAATGAGCAGTTCTTC
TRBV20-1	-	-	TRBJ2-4	CSAGEPNGYLTKNIQYF	TGCAGTGCTGGAGAGCCTAACGGGTATCTGACCAAAAACATTCAGTACTTC
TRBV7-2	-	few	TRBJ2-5	CASSFFLSGETQYF	TGTGCCAGCAGCTTCTTCCTCAGTGGGGAGACCCAGTACTTC
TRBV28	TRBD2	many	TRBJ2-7	CASSLASGRIGYEQYF	TGTGCCAGCAGTTTGGCTAGCGGGAGAATAGGTTACGAGCAGTACTTC
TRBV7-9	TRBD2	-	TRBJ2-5	CASSLGRGNAGETRYF	TGTGCCAGCAGCTTAGGGCGCGGGAATGCGGGGGAGACCCGGTACTTC
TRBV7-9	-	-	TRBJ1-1	CPSSSNIALNTEAFF	TGTCCCAGCAGTTCTAATATTGCCTTGAACACTGAAGCTTTCTTT
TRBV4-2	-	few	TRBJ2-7	CASSQEIGRSNYEQYF	TGTGCCAGCAGCCAAGAAATCGGGCGGAGCAATTACGAGCAGTACTTC
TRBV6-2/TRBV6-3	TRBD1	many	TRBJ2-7	CASSYGDRAYEQYF	TGTGCCAGCAGTTATGGTGACAGGGCCTACGAGCAGTACTTC
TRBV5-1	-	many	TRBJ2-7	CASSLGAGTVYEQYF	TGCGCCAGCAGCTTGGGAGCGGGGACAGTCTACGAGCAGTACTTC
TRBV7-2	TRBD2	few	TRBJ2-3	CASSLTLAGRITDTQYF	TGTGCCAGCAGCTTAACCTTAGCGGGTAGAATCACAGATACGCAGTATTTT
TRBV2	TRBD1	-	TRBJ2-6	CASSAGTASSGANVLTF	TGTGCCAGCAGTGCCGGGACAGCCAGCTCTGGGGCCAACGTCCTGACTTTC
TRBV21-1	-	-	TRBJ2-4	CTSSQEGGIGVEQYF	TGTACCAGCAGCCAAGAAGGGGGAATCGGTGTGGAGCAGTACTTC
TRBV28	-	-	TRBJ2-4	CASRERTVNIQYF	TGTGCCAGCAGGGAACGGACGGTAAACATTCAGTACTTC
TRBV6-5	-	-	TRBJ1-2	CASMRGRGGYTF	TGTGCCAGCATGCGGGGGCGAGGTGGCTACACCTTC
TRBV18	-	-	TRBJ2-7	CASSPPGLPYEQYF	TGTGCCAGCTCACCACCGGGCCTTCCCTACGAGCAGTACTTC
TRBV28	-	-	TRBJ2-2	CASSQGTDLTGELFF	TGTGCCAGCAGCCAAGGGACGGACCTGACCGGGGAGCTGTTTTTT
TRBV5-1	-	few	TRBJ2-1	CASSLSSGAYNEQFF	TGCGCCAGCAGCTTGTCCAGCGGAGCCTACAATGAGCAGTTCTTC
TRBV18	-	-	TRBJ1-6	CASSAGELSSPLHF	TGTGCCAGCTCGGCAGGGGAGTTAAGTTCACCCCTCCACTTT
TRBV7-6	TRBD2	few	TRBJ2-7	CASSFSGKVYEQYF	TGTGCCAGCAGCTTTAGCGGGAAGGTCTACGAGCAGTACTTC
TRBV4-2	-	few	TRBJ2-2	CASSQEFRNTGELFF	TGTGCCAGCAGCCAAGAGTTCCGTAACACCGGGGAGCTGTTTTTT
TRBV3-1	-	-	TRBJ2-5	CASSQSEQTQYF	TGTGCCAGCAGCCAATCGGAGCAGACCCAGTACTTC
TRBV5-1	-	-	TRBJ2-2	CASSHRDPNTGELFF	TGCGCCAGCAGCCACAGGGATCCGAACACCGGGGAGCTGTTTTTT
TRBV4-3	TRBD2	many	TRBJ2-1	CASSQEGGRTQNEQFF	TGCGCCAGCAGCCAAGAAGGCGGGAGGACGCAGAATGAGCAGTTCTTC
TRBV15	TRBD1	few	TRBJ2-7	CATSQDRGWNEQYF	TGTGCCACCAGTCAGGACAGGGGGTGGAACGAGCAGTACTTC